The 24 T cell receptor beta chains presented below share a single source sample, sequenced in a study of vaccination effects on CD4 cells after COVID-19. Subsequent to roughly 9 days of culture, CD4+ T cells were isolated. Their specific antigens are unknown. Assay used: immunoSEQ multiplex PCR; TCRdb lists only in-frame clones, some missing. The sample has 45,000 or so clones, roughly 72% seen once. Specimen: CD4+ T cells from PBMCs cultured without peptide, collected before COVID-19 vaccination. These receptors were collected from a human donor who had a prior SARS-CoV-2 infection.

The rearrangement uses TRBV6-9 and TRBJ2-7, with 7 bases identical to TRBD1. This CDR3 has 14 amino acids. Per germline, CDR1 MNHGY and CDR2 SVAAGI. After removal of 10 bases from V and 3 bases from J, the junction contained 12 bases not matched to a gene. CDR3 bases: TGTGCCATTAGGTTCCGGGACAGTTTCTACGAGCAGTACTTC. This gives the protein CAIRFRDSFYEQYF.

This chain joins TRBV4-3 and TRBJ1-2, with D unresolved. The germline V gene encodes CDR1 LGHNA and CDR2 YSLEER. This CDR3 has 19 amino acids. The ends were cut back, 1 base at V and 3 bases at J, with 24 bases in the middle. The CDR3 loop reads CASSQGLRFGVRTYYGYTF. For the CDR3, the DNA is TGCGCCAGCAGCCAAGGGCTTCGGTTCGGCGTTCGTACCTACTATGGCTACACCTTC.

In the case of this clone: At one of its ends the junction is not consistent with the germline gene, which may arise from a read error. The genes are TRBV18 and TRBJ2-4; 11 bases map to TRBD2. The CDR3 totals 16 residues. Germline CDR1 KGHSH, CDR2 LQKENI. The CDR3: CASSPSGGPDRDIQYF. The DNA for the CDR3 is TGTGCTAGCTCACCTAGCGGGGGGCCCGACAGGGACATTCAGTACTTC.

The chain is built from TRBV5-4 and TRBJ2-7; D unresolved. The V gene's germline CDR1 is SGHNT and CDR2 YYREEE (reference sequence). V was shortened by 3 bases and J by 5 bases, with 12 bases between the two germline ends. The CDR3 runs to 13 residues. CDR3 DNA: TGTGCCAGCAGCTCCTTCGATCTACACGAGCAGTACTTC. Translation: CASSSFDLHEQYF.

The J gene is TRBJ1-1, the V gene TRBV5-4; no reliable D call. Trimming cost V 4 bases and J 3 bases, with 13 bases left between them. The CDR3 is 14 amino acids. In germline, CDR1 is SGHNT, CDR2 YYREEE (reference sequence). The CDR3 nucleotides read TGTGCCAGCAGCCTAGAGAAAGGCTACACTGAAGCTTTCTTT. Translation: CASSLEKGYTEAFF. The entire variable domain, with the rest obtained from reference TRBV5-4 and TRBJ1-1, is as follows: ETGVTQSPTHLIKTRGQQVTLRCSSQSGHNTVSWYQQALGQGPQFIFQYYREEENGRGNFPPRFSGLQFPNYSSELNVNALELDDSALYLCASSLEKGYTEAFFGQGTRLTVV.

The CDR3 reads CAWSWGGFHTF. CDR3 bases: TGTGCCTGGAGTTGGGGAGGCTTTCACACCTTC. The chain combines TRBV30 with TRBJ1-2; D not resolved. This CDR3 contains 11 residues. Germline CDR1 is GTSNPN and CDR2 is SVGIG (reference sequence). Trimming removed 2 bases from V and 12 bases from J, with 13 bases in between.

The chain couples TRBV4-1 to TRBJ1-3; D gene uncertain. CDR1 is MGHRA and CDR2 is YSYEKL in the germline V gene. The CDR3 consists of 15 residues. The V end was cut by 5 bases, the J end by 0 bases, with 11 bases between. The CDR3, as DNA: TGCGCCAGCAGCTCTAGATGGAGCTCTGGAAACACCATATATTTT. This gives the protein CASSSRWSSGNTIYF.

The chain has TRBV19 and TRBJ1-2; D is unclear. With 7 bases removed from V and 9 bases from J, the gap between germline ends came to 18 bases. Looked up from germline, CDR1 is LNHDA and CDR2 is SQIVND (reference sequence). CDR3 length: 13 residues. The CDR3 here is CASTLRVPLSYTF. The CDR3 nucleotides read TGTGCCAGTACGCTCCGGGTCCCACTCAGCTACACCTTC.

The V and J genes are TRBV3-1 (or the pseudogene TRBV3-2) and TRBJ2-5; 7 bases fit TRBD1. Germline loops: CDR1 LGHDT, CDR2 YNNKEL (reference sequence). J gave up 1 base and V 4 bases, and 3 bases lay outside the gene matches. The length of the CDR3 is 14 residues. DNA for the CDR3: TGTGCCAGCAGCCTACAGGGGTCCCAAGAGACCCAGTACTTC. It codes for CASSLQGSQETQYF.

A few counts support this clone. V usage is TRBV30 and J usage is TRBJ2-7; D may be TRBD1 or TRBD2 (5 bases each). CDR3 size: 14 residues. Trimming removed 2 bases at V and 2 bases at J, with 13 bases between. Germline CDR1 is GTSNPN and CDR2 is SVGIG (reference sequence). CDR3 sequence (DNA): TGTGCCTGGAGTTGGGCAGGGAGAACCTACGAGCAGTACTTC. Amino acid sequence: CAWSWAGRTYEQYF.

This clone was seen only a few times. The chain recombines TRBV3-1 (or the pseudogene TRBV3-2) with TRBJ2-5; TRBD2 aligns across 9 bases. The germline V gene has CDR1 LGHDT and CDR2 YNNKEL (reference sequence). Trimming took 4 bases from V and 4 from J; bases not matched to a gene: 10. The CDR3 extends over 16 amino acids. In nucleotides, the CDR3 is TGTGCCAGCAGCCCAGGGCGGGGGGGCTTTTTAGAGACCCAGTACTTC. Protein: CASSPGRGGFLETQYF.

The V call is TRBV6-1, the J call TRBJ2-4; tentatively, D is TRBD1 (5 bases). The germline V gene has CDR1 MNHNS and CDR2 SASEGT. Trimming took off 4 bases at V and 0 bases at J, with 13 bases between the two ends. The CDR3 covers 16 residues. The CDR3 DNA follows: TGTGCCAGCAGTGCAAGACAGATCTTAGCCAAAAACATTCAGTACTTC. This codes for CASSARQILAKNIQYF.

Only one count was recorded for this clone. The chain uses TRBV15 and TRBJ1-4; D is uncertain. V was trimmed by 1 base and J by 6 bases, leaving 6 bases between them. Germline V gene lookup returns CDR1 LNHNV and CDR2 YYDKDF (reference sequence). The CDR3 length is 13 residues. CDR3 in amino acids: CATSRGNDEKLFF. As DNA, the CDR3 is TGTGCCACCAGCAGAGGAAACGATGAAAAACTGTTTTTT.

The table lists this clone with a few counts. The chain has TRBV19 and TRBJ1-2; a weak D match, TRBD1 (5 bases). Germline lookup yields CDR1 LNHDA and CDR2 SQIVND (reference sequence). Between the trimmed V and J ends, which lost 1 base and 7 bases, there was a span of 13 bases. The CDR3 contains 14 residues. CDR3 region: CASSIVGAVFGYTF. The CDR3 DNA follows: TGTGCCAGTAGTATAGTCGGGGCAGTTTTTGGCTACACCTTC.

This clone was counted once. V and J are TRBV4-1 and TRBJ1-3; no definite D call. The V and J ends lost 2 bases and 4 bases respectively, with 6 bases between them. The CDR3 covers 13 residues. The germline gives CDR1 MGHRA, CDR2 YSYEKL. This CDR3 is CASSQLLGNTIYF. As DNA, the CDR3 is TGCGCCAGCAGCCAACTTCTGGGAAACACCATATATTTT.

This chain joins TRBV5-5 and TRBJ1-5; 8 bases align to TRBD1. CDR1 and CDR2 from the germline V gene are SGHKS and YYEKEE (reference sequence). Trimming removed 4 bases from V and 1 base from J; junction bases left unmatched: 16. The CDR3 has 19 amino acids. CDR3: CASSPPGFDRGVSNQPQHF. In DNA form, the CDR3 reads TGTGCCAGCAGCCCCCCGGGGTTCGACAGGGGCGTAAGCAATCAGCCCCAGCATTTT. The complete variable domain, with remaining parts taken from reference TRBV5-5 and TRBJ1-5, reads DAGVTQSPTHLIKTRGQQVTLRCSPISGHKSVSWYQQVLGQGPQFIFQYYEKEERGRGNFPDRFSARQFPNYSSELNVNALLLGDSALYLCASSPPGFDRGVSNQPQHFGDGTRLSIL.

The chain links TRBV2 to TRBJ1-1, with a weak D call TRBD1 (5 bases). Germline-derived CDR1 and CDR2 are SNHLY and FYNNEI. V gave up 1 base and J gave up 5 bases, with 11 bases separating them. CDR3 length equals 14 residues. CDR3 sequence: CASSEVGEWTEAFF. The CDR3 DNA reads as TGTGCCAGCAGTGAAGTGGGGGAGTGGACTGAAGCTTTCTTT.

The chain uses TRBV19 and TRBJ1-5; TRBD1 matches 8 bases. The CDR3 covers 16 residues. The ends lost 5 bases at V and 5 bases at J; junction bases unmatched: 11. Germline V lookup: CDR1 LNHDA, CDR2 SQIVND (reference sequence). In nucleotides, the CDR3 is TGTGCCAGTAGTCAGTATTCGGACAGGGAAGATCAGCCCCAGCATTTT. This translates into CASSQYSDREDQPQHF.

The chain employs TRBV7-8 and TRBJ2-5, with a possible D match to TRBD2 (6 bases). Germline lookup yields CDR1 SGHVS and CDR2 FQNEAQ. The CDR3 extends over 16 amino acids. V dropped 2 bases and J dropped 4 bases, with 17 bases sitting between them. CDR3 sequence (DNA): TGTGCCAGCAGCTTACCGGGGAACCCCGGGGGAGAGACCCAGTACTTC. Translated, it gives CASSLPGNPGGETQYF.

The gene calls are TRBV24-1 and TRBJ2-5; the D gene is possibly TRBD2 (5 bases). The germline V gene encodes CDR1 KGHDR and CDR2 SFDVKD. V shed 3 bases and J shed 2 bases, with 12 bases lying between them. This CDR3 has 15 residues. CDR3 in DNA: TGTGCCACCAGTGATCCCGGACGGGGTCAAGAGACCCAGTACTTC. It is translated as CATSDPGRGQETQYF.

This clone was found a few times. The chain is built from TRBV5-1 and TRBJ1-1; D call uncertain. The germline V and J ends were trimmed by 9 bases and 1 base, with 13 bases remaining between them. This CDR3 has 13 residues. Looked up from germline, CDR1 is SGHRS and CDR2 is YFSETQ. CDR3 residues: CATHSGQNTEAFF. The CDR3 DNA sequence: TGCGCCACCCATAGTGGGCAGAACACTGAAGCTTTCTTT.

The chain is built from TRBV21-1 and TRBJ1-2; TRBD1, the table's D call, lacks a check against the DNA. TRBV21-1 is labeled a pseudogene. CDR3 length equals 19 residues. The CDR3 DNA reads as TGTGCCAGCAGGGTCGCCGGGACACAGGTGGTCCTGGGTTCTTATGGCTACACCTTC. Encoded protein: CASRVAGTQVVLGSYGYTF.

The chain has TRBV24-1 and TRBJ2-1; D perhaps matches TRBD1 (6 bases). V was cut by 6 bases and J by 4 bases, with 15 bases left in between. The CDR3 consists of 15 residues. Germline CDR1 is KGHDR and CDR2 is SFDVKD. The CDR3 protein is CATSTQGKTYNEQFF. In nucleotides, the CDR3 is TGTGCCACCAGTACACAGGGTAAGACTTACAATGAGCAGTTCTTC.

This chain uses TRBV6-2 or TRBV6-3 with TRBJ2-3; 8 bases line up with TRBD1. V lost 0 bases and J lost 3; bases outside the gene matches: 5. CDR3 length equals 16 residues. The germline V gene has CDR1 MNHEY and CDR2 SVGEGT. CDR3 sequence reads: CASSYSRQGQTDTQYF. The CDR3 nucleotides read TGTGCCAGCAGTTACTCCCGACAGGGGCAAACAGATACGCAGTATTTT.